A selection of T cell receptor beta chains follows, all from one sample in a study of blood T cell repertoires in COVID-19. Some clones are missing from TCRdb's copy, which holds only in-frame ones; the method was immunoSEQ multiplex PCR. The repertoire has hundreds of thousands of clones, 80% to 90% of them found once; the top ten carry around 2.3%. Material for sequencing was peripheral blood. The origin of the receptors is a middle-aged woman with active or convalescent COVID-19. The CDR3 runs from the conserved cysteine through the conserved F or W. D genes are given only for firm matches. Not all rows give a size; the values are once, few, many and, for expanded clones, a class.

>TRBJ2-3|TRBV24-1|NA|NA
TGTGCCACCAGTGATTTGAGTCGGGAGATCACAGATACGCAGTATTTT
CATSDLSREITDTQYF
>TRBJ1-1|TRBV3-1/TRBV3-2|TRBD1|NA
TGTGCCAGCAGCAGGCAGGGGGTGCGGACTGAAGCTTTCTTT
CASSRQGVRTEAFF
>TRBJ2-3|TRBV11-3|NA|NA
TGTGCCAGCACGGCAGGGTTCGCAGATACGCAGTATTTT
CASTAGFADTQYF
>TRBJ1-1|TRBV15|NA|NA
TGTGCCACCAGCAGAGTCGACAGGGAAGCTTTCTTT
CATSRVDREAFF
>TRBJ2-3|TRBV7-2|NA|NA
TGTGCCAGCAGCTTGGGAGACATAGAAGATACGCAGTATTTT
CASSLGDIEDTQYF
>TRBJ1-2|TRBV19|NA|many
TGTGCCAGTAGTATAGGCCAGGGGTCCTATGGCTACACCTTC
CASSIGQGSYGYTF
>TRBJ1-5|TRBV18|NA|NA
TGTGCCAGCTCACCACCCCCAACAGGGATAGTAGCCAATCAGCCCCAGCATTTT
CASSPPPTGIVANQPQHF
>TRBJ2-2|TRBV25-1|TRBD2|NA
TGTGCCAGCAGTGAATCTGGGCGGGAGGGGAACACCGGGGAGCTGTTTTTT
CASSESGREGNTGELFF
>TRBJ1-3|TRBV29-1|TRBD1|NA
TGCAGCGTCGGCCGGGACAGCTACACTGGAAACACCATATATTTT
CSVGRDSYTGNTIYF
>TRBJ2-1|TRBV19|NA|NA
TGTGCCAGTAGTATAGATCGAACGGTTTATGAGCAGTTCTTC
CASSIDRTVYEQFF
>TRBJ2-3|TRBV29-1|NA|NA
TGCAGCACCCGGGGAGGACGCACAGATACGCAGTATTTT
CSTRGGRTDTQYF
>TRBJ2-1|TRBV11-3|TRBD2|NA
TGTGCCAGCAGCTTGGGACTAGCGGGGGTGCGCAATGAGCAGTTCTTC
CASSLGLAGVRNEQFF
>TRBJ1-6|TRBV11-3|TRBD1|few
TGTGCCAGCAGCTCACAGGGGATGACCTATAATTCACCCCTCCACTTT
CASSSQGMTYNSPLHF
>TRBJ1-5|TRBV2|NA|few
TGTGCCAGCAGTAACATCGGAGGTCAGCCCCAGCATTTT
CASSNIGGQPQHF
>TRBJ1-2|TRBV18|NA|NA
TGTGCCAGCTCACCCGGATGGGGGGGCGAGGACTATGGCTACACCTTC
CASSPGWGGEDYGYTF
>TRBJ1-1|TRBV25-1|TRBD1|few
TGTGCCAGCAGTGCCCAGGGGGGACGGGGAGCTTTCTTT
CASSAQGGRGAFF
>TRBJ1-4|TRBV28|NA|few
TGTGCCAGCAGTATGGGGGCAGTAAGAGAAAAACTGTTTTTT
CASSMGAVREKLFF
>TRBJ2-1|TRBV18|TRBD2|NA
TGTGCCAGCTCACCATCGTGGGCTAGCGGAAACAATGAGCAGTTCTTC
CASSPSWASGNNEQFF
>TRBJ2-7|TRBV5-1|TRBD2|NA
TGCGCCAGCAGCCCGAGGACTAGCGGAAACTCCTACGAGCAGTACTTC
CASSPRTSGNSYEQYF
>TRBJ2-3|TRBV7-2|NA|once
TGTGCCAGCAGCTTAGATGCCCCAGGGTTTGGGTCGCAGTATTTT
CASSLDAPGFGSQYF
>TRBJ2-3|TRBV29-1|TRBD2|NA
TGCAGCGCCCGACTAGCGGGGGTCACAGATACGCAGTATTTT
CSARLAGVTDTQYF
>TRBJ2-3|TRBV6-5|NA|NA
TGTGCCAGCAGTTACTCGAGCAGCGCAGATACGCAGTATTTT
CASSYSSSADTQYF
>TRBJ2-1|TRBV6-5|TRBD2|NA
TGTGCCAGCCGGACCGGCGGGAGGCCCTACAATGAGCAGTTCTTC
CASRTGGRPYNEQFF
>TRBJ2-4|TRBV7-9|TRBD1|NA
TGTGCCAGCAGCTACTACAGGGGGGCCCGGATAAACATTCAGTACTTC
CASSYYRGARINIQYF
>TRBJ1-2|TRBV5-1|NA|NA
TGCGCCAGCAGCCCGCAGGGTTTTGATGGCTACACCTTC
CASSPQGFDGYTF
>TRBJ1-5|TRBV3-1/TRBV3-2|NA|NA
TGTGCCAGCAGCCAATCGGGGGTGAGCGGCAATCAGCCCCAGCATTTT
CASSQSGVSGNQPQHF
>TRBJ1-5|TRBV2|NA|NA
TGTGCCAGCAGCAGGACAGACCTAAATCAGCCCCAGCATTTT
CASSRTDLNQPQHF
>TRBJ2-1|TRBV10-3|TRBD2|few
TGTGCCATCACCTGGACTAGCGATCTCAATGAGCAGTTCTTC
CAITWTSDLNEQFF
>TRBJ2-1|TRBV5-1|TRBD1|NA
TGCGCCAGCAGCCCGAATACAGGGGACCCCTCGGGTGAGCAGTTCTTC
CASSPNTGDPSGEQFF
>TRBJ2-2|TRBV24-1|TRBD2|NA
TGTGCCACCAGTGACGGCACTAGCGACACGAACACCGGGGAGCTGTTTTTT
CATSDGTSDTNTGELFF
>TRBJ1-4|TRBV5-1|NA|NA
TGCGCCAGCAGCTTGAAGGGCAGGGTGACTAATGAAAAACTGTTTTTT
CASSLKGRVTNEKLFF
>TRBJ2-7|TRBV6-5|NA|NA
TGTGCCAGCAGTTACTCGAAGGTAGGGGCCCACTACGAGCAGTACTTC
CASSYSKVGAHYEQYF
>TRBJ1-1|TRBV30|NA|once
TGTGCCTGGGCGCTCCAGGGGCCGAACACTGAAGCTTTCTTT
CAWALQGPNTEAFF
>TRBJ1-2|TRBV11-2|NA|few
TGTGCCAGCAGTACCGTAGATAACTATGGCTACACCTTC
CASSTVDNYGYTF
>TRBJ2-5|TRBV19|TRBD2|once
TGTGCCAGTAGTACGCTAGCGGGAGTTGAGACCCAGTACTTC
CASSTLAGVETQYF
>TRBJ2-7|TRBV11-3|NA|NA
TGTGCCAGCAGCTTAGAGGGGCGGGACCTCAACCCCTACGAGCAGTACTTC
CASSLEGRDLNPYEQYF
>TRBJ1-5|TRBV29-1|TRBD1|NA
TGCAGCGTACGGACAGGAGCGCAGCCCCAGCATTTT
CSVRTGAQPQHF
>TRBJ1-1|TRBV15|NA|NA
TGTGCCACCAGCAGAGAGCAGGAGAACACTGAAGCTTTCTTT
CATSREQENTEAFF
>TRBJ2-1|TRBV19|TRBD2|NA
TGTGCCAGTACCCGGACTAGCGGGATCAATGAGCAGTTCTTC
CASTRTSGINEQFF
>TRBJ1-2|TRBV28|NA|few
TGTGCCAGCAGTTCGGGAGGGGTCGTTGGCTACACCTTC
CASSSGGVVGYTF